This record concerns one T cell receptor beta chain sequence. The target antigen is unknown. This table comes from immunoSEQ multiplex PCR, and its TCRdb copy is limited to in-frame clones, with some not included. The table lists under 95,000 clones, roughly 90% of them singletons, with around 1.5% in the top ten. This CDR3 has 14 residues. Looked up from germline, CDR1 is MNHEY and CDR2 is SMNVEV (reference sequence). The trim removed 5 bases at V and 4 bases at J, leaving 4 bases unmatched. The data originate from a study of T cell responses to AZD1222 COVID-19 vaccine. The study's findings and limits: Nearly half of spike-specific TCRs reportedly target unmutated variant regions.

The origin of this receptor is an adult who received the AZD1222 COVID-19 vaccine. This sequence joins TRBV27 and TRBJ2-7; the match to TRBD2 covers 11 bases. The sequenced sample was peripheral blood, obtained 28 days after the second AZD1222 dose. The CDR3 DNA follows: TGTGCCAGCAGTGTTAGCGGGGGGGCGTACGAGCAGTACTTC. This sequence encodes CASSVSGGAYEQYF.